This section outlines one TCR beta chain sequence together with its context. The data were obtained in a study of blood T cell repertoires in COVID-19. Profiled with immunoSEQ multiplex PCR; TCRdb holds only in-frame clones, not every one. This table holds roughly 260,000 clones, roughly 88% found once. Sequencing input: peripheral blood. The clonotype was recovered from a woman between 35 and 50 years old who had recovered from COVID-19.

The CDR3 coding sequence is TGCGCCAGCAGCCAAGATTTGGCTAGCGGGGACTACGAGCAGTACTTC. This sequence encodes CASSQDLASGDYEQYF. V gene TRBV4-3 combines with J gene TRBJ2-7; TRBD2 aligns across 9 bases. This CDR3 has 16 residues. Germline V gene data show CDR1 as LGHNA and CDR2 as YSLEER. Germline trimming cut 0 bases from V and 3 bases from J; bases unmatched to any gene: 6.